One and the same sample provided the 21 T cell receptor beta chains below, sequenced in a study of shared clonotypes between healthy human individuals. Profiled with immunoSEQ multiplex PCR; TCRdb holds only in-frame clones, not every one. This table has around 2.3 million clones, approximately 96% appearing once. The sequenced sample consisted of naive CD4+ T cells sorted from blood. Subset indicated: CD45RA+ positively selected. All receptors come from a young man in good health.

The chain recombines TRBV19 with TRBJ1-5, with 7 bases fitting TRBD1. Germline V CDR1 and CDR2: LNHDA, SQIVND (reference sequence). After removal of 8 bases from V and 5 bases from J, the junction contained 12 bases not matched to a gene. The CDR3 spans 15 residues. The CDR3 is CASQFRDRTYQPQHF. In DNA, the CDR3 is TGTGCCAGTCAATTCCGGGACAGAACCTATCAGCCCCAGCATTTT.

The chain couples TRBV10-3 to TRBJ1-1; D unresolved. Trimming removed 10 bases from V and 0 bases from J, with 12 bases in between. The germline gives CDR1 ENHRY, CDR2 SYGVKD. The CDR3 is 13 amino acids. The CDR3 nucleotides are TGTGCCAGCGCCGACACTTTGAACACTGAAGCTTTCTTT. Protein: CASADTLNTEAFF.

The chain has TRBV30 and TRBJ1-3; no clear D gene. This CDR3 is built from 15 residues. In germline, CDR1 is GTSNPN, CDR2 SVGIG (reference sequence). Trimming cost V 4 bases and J 3 bases, with 16 bases left between them. CDR3 nucleotide sequence: TGTGCCTGGATACCCTTAGGATTGGGTGGAAACACCATATATTTT. Encoded protein: CAWIPLGLGGNTIYF.

The chain is built from TRBV30 and TRBJ2-3, with D tentatively TRBD2 (5 bases). V was trimmed by 3 bases and J by 4 bases, leaving 17 bases between them. Per germline, CDR1 GTSNPN and CDR2 SVGIG (reference sequence). The CDR3 is 15 amino acids. The CDR3 sequence is CAWSRGGLNADTQYF. In DNA form, the CDR3 reads TGTGCCTGGAGCAGAGGAGGCTTAAATGCAGATACGCAGTATTTT.

The chain joins TRBV9 to TRBJ2-5, with D perhaps assigned TRBD1 or TRBD2 (5 bases each). CDR1 and CDR2 from the germline V gene are SGDLS and YYNGEE. This CDR3 is built from 13 residues. Trimming removed 5 bases from V and 5 bases from J, with 13 bases in between. The CDR3 nucleotides are TGTGCCAGCAGTCGGGACCTTAGGGAGACCCAGTACTTC. This translates into CASSRDLRETQYF.

This clone was counted a single time. The chain carries TRBV28 and TRBJ2-7, with D possibly TRBD2 on 6 matching bases. The CDR3 is 14 amino acids. V lost 3 bases and J lost 2, with 11 bases in between. Germline CDR1 and CDR2: MDHEN and SYDVKM. This CDR3 reads CASSFGLPPYEQYF. The CDR3 nucleotides read TGTGCCAGCAGTTTTGGACTACCTCCCTACGAGCAGTACTTC.

The V call is TRBV6-6, the J call TRBJ1-1; 7 bases align to TRBD1. V lost 6 bases to trimming and J lost 0 bases; unmatched junction nucleotides: 4. This CDR3 is built from 14 residues. Germline CDR1 is MNHNY and CDR2 is SVGAGI (reference sequence). CDR3 nucleotide sequence: TGTGCCAGCAGGTCGGGACAGATGAACACTGAAGCTTTCTTT. Translated, it gives CASRSGQMNTEAFF.

The rearrangement links TRBV9 to TRBJ2-7, with 8 bases lining up with TRBD2. The CDR3 runs to 16 residues. Germline V gene sequence: CDR1 SGDLS, CDR2 YYNGEE. V dropped 0 bases and J dropped 4; count of bases not matched to a gene: 9. The CDR3 DNA reads as TGTGCCAGCAGCGTAGGCATCAGCGGGAGTAGATACGAGCAGTACTTC. Its translation is CASSVGISGSRYEQYF.

CDR3 nucleotide sequence: TGTGCCAGCAGCTTGGGTCTCTCCGGGACTAGCGGCACAGATACGCAGTATTTT. Protein product: CASSLGLSGTSGTDTQYF. The rearrangement uses TRBV5-4 and TRBJ2-3; 10 bases line up with TRBD2. After removal of 0 bases from V and 1 base from J, the junction contained 8 bases not matched to a gene. The germline gives CDR1 SGHNT, CDR2 YYREEE (reference sequence). This CDR3 has 18 residues.

V and J are TRBV19 and TRBJ1-2, with 10 bases lining up with TRBD1. V gave up 8 bases and J gave up 2 bases; unmatched junction bases: 11. Germline CDR1 reads LNHDA; CDR2 reads SQIVND (reference sequence). CDR3 length: 16 amino acids. The DNA of the CDR3 is TGTGCCAGTCGTAACCGGGACAGGGGAAGAAACTATGGCTACACCTTC. Translated: CASRNRDRGRNYGYTF.

This clone was detected once. V usage is TRBV10-3 and J usage is TRBJ2-1; TRBD2 is a possible D gene (6 bases). The V gene's germline CDR1 is ENHRY and CDR2 SYGVKD. The CDR3 has 15 amino acids. V gave up 6 bases and J gave up 2 bases, with 14 bases separating them. CDR3 nucleotides: TGTGCCATCAGCCCCGGGGGAGAAACCTACAATGAGCAGTTCTTC. Amino acid sequence: CAISPGGETYNEQFF.

The chain has TRBV5-1 and TRBJ2-1; D is possibly TRBD1 (5 bases). V was clipped by 0 bases and J by 5 bases, with 18 bases between them. This CDR3 is built from 17 residues. Germline V lookup: CDR1 SGHRS, CDR2 YFSETQ. CDR3 sequence reads: CASSLGPGRSGDNEQFF. The CDR3 region has the DNA TGCGCCAGCAGCTTGGGGCCAGGGCGGTCTGGGGACAATGAGCAGTTCTTC.

The rearrangement joins TRBV6-6 to TRBJ2-2, with D possibly being TRBD1 (5 bases). The CDR3 sequence is 15 residues long. Per the germline V gene, CDR1 is MNHNY and CDR2 is SVGAGI (reference sequence). With 2 bases removed from V and 0 bases from J, the gap between germline ends came to 7 bases. This CDR3 reads CASSYPGSNTGELFF. For the CDR3, the DNA is TGTGCCAGCAGTTACCCAGGGTCGAACACCGGGGAGCTGTTTTTT.

As concerns this clone: The same CDR3 is also encoded by other DNA sequences in this sample. The gene calls are TRBV30 and TRBJ2-7; D unclear. The V gene lost 5 bases and the J gene lost 0 bases, with 5 bases spanning the gap. The germline gives CDR1 GTSNPN, CDR2 SVGIG (reference sequence). The CDR3 covers 11 residues. The CDR3 region is CAWALSYEQYF. The CDR3 DNA reads as TGTGCCTGGGCGCTCTCCTACGAGCAGTACTTC.

This rearrangement joins TRBV7-9 to TRBJ1-1, with no clear D. The CDR3 runs 10 residues. Germline V CDR1 and CDR2: SEHNR, FQNEAQ (reference sequence). V was cut by 7 bases and J by 8 bases, with 8 bases left in between. The CDR3 protein is CASTAIEAFF. The CDR3 DNA reads TGTGCCAGCACCGCCATAGAAGCTTTCTTT. Full variable domain (remainder filled in from reference TRBV7-9 and TRBJ1-1): DTGVSQNPRHKITKRGQNVTFRCDPISEHNRLYWYRQTLGQGPEFLTYFQNEAQLEKSRLLSDRFSAERPKGSFSTLEIQRTEQGDSAMYLCASTAIEAFFGQGTRLTVV.

The J gene is TRBJ2-5, the V gene TRBV30; the D is unclear. The V gene's germline CDR1 is GTSNPN and CDR2 SVGIG (reference sequence). V dropped 2 bases and J dropped 4 bases, with 11 bases sitting between them. The CDR3 loop spans 13 amino acids. The CDR3 region has the DNA TGTGCCTGGAGTCCCCGGGTCGGAGAGACCCAGTACTTC. Amino acid sequence: CAWSPRVGETQYF.

The chain is built from TRBV28 and TRBJ2-7; tentative D call: TRBD1 (6 bases). Germline values: CDR1 MDHEN, CDR2 SYDVKM. The length of the CDR3 is 15 residues. V was pared by 6 bases and J by 2 bases, with 17 bases between. The CDR3 sequence is CASSSQPQGPYEQYF. The CDR3 nucleotides are TGTGCCAGCAGCAGTCAGCCACAGGGACCCTACGAGCAGTACTTC.

The V call is TRBV5-1, the J call TRBJ1-1; no firm D call. The CDR3 has 14 residues. Trimming took off 3 bases at V and 0 bases at J, with 9 bases between the two ends. CDR1 and CDR2 (germline): SGHRS, YFSETQ. The CDR3 region is CASSSPYLNTEAFF. The CDR3 nucleotides are TGCGCCAGCAGCTCCCCCTACCTGAACACTGAAGCTTTCTTT.

The chain carries TRBV12-5 and TRBJ2-2; no definite D call. Trimming shortened V by 1 base and J by 7 bases, and 4 bases separated the two germline ends. The CDR3 totals 12 residues. Looked up from germline, CDR1 is LGHNT and CDR2 is FRNRAP. For the CDR3, the DNA is TGTGCTAGTGGTTTGGGGGGCGGGGAGCTGTTTTTT. Protein: CASGLGGGELFF.

The V call is TRBV6-4, the J call TRBJ1-2; the D gene is possibly TRBD1 (6 bases). CDR1 MRHNA and CDR2 SNTAGT come from the germline V gene. The germline V and J ends were trimmed by 0 bases and 0 bases, with 14 bases remaining between them. This CDR3 has 17 residues. The CDR3 DNA follows: TGTGCCAGCAGTGACTCGAACAGGGAGTCGGCTAACTATGGCTACACCTTC. It encodes CASSDSNRESANYGYTF.

V is TRBV28 and J is TRBJ2-3; no reliable D call. The CDR3 extends over 10 amino acids. Germline CDR1 is MDHEN and CDR2 is SYDVKM. V lost 5 bases and J lost 8, with 5 bases in between. The CDR3 region is CASSATTQYF. DNA of the CDR3: TGTGCCAGCAGTGCGACTACGCAGTATTTT.